This T cell receptor (beta chain) was recorded in a study of blood T cell repertoires in COVID-19. CDR1 and CDR2 (germline): KGHSH, LQKENI. The trim removed 1 base at V and 0 bases at J, leaving 0 bases unmatched. This CDR3 is built from 15 residues. About this clone itself: Other nucleotide sequences in the sample specify the same CDR3.

The repertoire was sequenced with immunoSEQ multiplex PCR; TCRdb's copy has only in-frame clones and lacks some. The sample consists of about 460,000 clones, 88% of them appearing once. The sequenced sample was PBMCs or T cells enriched from blood (not recorded which). The origin of this receptor is a woman in her sixties or seventies who had recovered from COVID-19. The chain combines TRBV18 with TRBJ2-1, with TRBD2 matching 7 bases. The CDR3 coding sequence is TGTGCCAGCTCACCACGCGGGGGCTCCTACAATGAGCAGTTCTTC. This sequence encodes CASSPRGGSYNEQFF.